The 11 T cell receptor beta chains reported below all come from one sample, sequenced in a study of cytomegalovirus exposure and HLA in healthy donors. TCRdb keeps only in-frame clones here, not all; method: immunoSEQ multiplex PCR. The sample comprises about 160,000 clones, around 96% of which are singletons, and approximately 0.82% rests with the top ten. Sample: PBMCs. These receptors all stem from a woman between 18 and 29 years old in good health and CMV-seronegative.

The chain recombines TRBV27 with TRBJ1-2, with D perhaps TRBD1 (5 bases). Trimming removed 0 bases at V and 8 bases at J, with 10 bases between. Germline V lookup: CDR1 MNHEY, CDR2 SMNVEV (reference sequence). The CDR3 covers 13 residues. As DNA, the CDR3 is TGTGCCAGCAGTTTATCCTCAGGGAGGGGCTACACCTTC. This codes for CASSLSSGRGYTF.

The gene calls are TRBV6-5 and TRBJ2-7; 10 nucleotides line up with TRBD1. Germline V gene data show CDR1 as MNHEY and CDR2 as SVGAGI. CDR3 length: 14 residues. The V gene end was trimmed by 6 bases and the J gene end by 5 bases; junction bases not matched to a gene: 7. The CDR3 bases are TGTGCCAGCAGAGACAGGGGGCGCAACCACGAGCAGTACTTC. As protein: CASRDRGRNHEQYF.

This clone showed up just a few times. The chain couples TRBV5-4 to TRBJ2-7; D is unclear. Trimming pared 0 bases from V and 4 bases from J, leaving 8 bases between. CDR1 and CDR2 from the germline V gene are SGHNT and YYREEE (reference sequence). The CDR3 covers 13 residues. DNA for the CDR3: TGTGCCAGCAGCTTGGTAAACTCTTACGAGCAGTACTTC. Translating it yields CASSLVNSYEQYF.

The gene calls are TRBV9 and TRBJ2-5, with TRBD2 as a possible D gene (6 bases). This CDR3 comprises 14 residues. V was trimmed by 0 bases and J by 5 bases, leaving 11 bases between them. Germline CDR1 reads SGDLS; CDR2 reads YYNGEE. The CDR3 bases are TGTGCCAGCAGCGTAGATCCGGGAGTGGAGACCCAGTACTTC. It encodes CASSVDPGVETQYF. The variable domain in full, completed from reference TRBV9 and TRBJ2-5, reads DSGVTQTPKHLITATGQRVTLRCSPRSGDLSVYWYQQSLDQGLQFLIQYYNGEERAKGNILERFSAQQFPDLHSELNLSSLELGDSALYFCASSVDPGVETQYFGPGTRLLVL.

This clone was recorded only once. The genes are TRBV18 and TRBJ1-2; D is perhaps TRBD1 (5 bases). The V end lost 3 bases, the J end lost 6 bases, and 8 bases lay between the germline ends. The CDR3 totals 12 residues. Germline lookup yields CDR1 KGHSH and CDR2 LQKENI. This chain's CDR3 is CASSPSRDGYTF. For the CDR3, the DNA is TGTGCCAGCTCACCGAGCAGGGATGGCTACACCTTC.

The V and J genes are TRBV27 and TRBJ1-1, with 7 bases fitting TRBD1. Germline CDR1 reads MNHEY; CDR2 reads SMNVEV (reference sequence). CDR3 length equals 15 residues. Unmatched junction bases numbered 5, after V lost 4 bases and J lost 0 bases. The CDR3 DNA is TGTGCCAGCAGTTGGACAGGCTTAATGAACACTGAAGCTTTCTTT. Translating it yields CASSWTGLMNTEAFF.

V usage is TRBV5-1 and J usage is TRBJ2-1, with 7 bases aligning to TRBD1. This CDR3 spans 17 amino acids. Per the germline V gene, CDR1 is SGHRS and CDR2 is YFSETQ. V gave up 4 bases and J gave up 9 bases; unmatched junction bases: 19. The CDR3 here is CASSERTGRSDQGEQFF. The CDR3 nucleotides are TGCGCCAGCAGCGAGCGGACAGGACGATCCGATCAGGGTGAGCAGTTCTTC.

In DNA, the CDR3 is TGTGCCAGCAGCACTAGAGCCCCCGGCAGAACTCTATACGAGCAGTACTTC. Its protein product is CASSTRAPGRTLYEQYF. This rearrangement joins TRBV11-3 to TRBJ2-7; weak D call: TRBD2 (5 bases). CDR1 is SGHNT and CDR2 is YENEEA in the germline V gene. This CDR3 is built from 17 residues. Deletions cut 5 bases from V and 4 bases from J, with 24 bases between.

The chain is built from TRBV7-9 and TRBJ2-1; a possible D gene is TRBD2 (7 bases). Per the germline V gene, CDR1 is SEHNR and CDR2 is FQNEAQ (reference sequence). There are 12 residues in the CDR3. The V end was cut by 5 bases, the J end by 9 bases, with 11 bases between. CDR3 coding DNA: TGTGCCAGCAGCATGGGAGGGGGTGAGCAGTTCTTC. The encoded protein is CASSMGGGEQFF.

The J gene is TRBJ1-1, the V gene TRBV5-6; 7 nucleotides match TRBD1. The J segment lost 4 bases and the V segment lost 7 bases, leaving 7 bases of the junction unmatched. CDR1 and CDR2 (germline): SGHDT, YYEEEE. The CDR3 loop spans 13 amino acids. The CDR3, as DNA: TGTGCCAGCTCAAGGGGGCAGGGCACTGAAGCTTTCTTT. Its translation: CASSRGQGTEAFF.

This clone has only a few counts. The J gene is TRBJ1-2, the V gene TRBV29-1; no reliable D call. V gave up 3 bases and J gave up 0 bases, with 11 bases separating them. Germline lookup yields CDR1 SQVTM and CDR2 ANQGSEA. The CDR3 sequence is 14 residues long. CDR3 DNA sequence: TGCAGCGTTGACGAGTCCGGGACTAACTATGGCTACACCTTC. As protein: CSVDESGTNYGYTF.